This TCR beta chain was observed in a study of identical twins. Points from the study as a whole: The same donors were not followed; conclusions instead depended on cross-sectional statistical analysis. Fewer insertions characterized abundant cord blood beta clonotypes, whereas memory repertoires showed none.

TCRdb recomputed calls from the 5' RACE reads with MiXCR, one row per CDR3 protein. The table has about 690,000 distinct CDR3 sequences, 5.5% to 6.5% seen once; the top ten hold 1.5% to 2%. Many counts were recorded for this clonotype. The target antigen is unknown. All donors were healthy, and all were Caucasian. CDR3 length: 14 residues. J gave up 5 bases and V 3 bases, and 3 bases lay outside the gene matches. The sequence came from a man aged 18 to 29 in good health. The sequenced material came from naive T cells sorted from blood. V gene TRBV12-3 or TRBV12-4 combines with J gene TRBJ2-5; TRBD1 aligns across 10 bases. CDR3 nucleotide sequence: TGTGCCAGCAGTTTCCGACAGGGGGCTGAGACCCAGTACTTC. This encodes CASSFRQGAETQYF.